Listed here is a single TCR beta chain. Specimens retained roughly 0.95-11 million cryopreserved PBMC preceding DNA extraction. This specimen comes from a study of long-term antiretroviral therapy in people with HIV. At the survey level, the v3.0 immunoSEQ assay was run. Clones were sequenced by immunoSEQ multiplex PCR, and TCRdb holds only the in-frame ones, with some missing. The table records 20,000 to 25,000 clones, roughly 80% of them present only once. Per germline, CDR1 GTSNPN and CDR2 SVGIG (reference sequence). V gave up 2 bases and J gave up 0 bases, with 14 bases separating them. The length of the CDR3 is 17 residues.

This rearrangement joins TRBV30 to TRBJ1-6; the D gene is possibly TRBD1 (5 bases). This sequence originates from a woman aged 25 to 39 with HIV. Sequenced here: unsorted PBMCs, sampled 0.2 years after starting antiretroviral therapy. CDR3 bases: TGTGCCTGGAGTCTCCCGGGACTCTACTCCTATAATTCACCCCTCCACTTT. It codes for CAWSLPGLYSYNSPLHF.